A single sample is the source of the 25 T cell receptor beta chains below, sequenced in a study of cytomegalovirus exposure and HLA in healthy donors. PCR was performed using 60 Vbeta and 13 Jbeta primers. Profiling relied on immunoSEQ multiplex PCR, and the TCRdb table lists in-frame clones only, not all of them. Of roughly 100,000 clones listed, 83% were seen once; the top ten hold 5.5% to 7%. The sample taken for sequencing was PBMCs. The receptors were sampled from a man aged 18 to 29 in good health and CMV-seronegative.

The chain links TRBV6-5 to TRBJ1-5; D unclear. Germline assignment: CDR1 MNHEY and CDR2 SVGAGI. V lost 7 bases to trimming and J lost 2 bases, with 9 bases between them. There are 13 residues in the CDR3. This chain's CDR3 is CASNSGGNQPQHF. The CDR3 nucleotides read TGTGCCAGCAACTCAGGCGGCAATCAGCCCCAGCATTTT.

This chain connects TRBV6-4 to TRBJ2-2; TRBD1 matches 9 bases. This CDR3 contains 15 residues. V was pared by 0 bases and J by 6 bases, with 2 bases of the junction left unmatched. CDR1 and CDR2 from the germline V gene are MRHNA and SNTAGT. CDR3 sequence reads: CASSDSGQGPGELFF. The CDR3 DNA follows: TGTGCCAGCAGTGACTCGGGACAGGGCCCCGGGGAGCTGTTTTTT.

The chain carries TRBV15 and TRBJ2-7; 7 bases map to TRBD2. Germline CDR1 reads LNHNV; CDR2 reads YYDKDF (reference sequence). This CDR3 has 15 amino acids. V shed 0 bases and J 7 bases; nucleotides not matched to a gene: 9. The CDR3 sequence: CATSRDEGRAGEQYF. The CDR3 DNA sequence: TGTGCCACCAGCAGAGATGAAGGGAGGGCAGGGGAGCAGTACTTC. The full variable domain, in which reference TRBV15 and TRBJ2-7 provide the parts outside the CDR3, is DAMVIQNPRYQVTQFGKPVTLSCSQTLNHNVMYWYQQKSSQAPKLLFHYYDKDFNNEADTPDNFQSRRPNTSFCFLDIRSPGLGDTAMYLCATSRDEGRAGEQYFGPGTRLTVT.

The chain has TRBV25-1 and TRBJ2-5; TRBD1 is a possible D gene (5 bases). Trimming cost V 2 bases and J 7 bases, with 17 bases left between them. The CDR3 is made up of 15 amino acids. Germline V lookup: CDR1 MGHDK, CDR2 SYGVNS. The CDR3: CASSEGGAAWGTQYF. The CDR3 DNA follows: TGTGCCAGCAGTGAAGGTGGGGCAGCCTGGGGGACCCAGTACTTC.

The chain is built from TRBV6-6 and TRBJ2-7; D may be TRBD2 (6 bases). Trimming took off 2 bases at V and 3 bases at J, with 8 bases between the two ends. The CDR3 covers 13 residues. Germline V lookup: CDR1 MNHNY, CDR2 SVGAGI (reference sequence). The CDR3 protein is CASSYSGFYEQYF. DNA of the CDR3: TGTGCCAGCAGTTACAGCGGGTTCTACGAGCAGTACTTC.

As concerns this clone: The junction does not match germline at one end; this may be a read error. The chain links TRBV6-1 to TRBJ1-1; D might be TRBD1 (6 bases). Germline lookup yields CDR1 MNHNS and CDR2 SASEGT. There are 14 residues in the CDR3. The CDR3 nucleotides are TGTGCCAGCGATATAACCAGGGGTAACACTGGAGCTTTCTTT. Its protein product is CASDITRGNTGAFF.

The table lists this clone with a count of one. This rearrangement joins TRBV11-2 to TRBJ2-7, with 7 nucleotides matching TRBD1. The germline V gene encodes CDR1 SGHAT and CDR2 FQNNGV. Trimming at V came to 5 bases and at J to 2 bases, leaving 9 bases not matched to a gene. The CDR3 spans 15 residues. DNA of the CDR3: TGTGCCAGCAGCCAACTCCCGGACAGGACCTACGAGCAGTACTTC. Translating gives CASSQLPDRTYEQYF. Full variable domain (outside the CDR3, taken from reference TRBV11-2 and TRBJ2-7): EAGVAQSPRYKIIEKRQSVAFWCNPISGHATLYWYQQILGQGPKLLIQFQNNGVVDDSQLPKDRFSAERLKGVDSTLKIQPAKLEDSAVYLCASSQLPDRTYEQYFGPGTRLTVT.

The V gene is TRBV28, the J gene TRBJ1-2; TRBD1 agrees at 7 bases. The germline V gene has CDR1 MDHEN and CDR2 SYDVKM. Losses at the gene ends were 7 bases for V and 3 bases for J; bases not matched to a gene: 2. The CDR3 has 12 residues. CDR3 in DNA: TGTGCCAGCATAACAGGGGACTATGGCTACACCTTC. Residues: CASITGDYGYTF.

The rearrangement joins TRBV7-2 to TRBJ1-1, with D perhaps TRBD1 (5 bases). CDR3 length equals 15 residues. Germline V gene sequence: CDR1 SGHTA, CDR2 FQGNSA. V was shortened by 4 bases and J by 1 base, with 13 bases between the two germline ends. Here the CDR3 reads CASSSAGGTNTEAFF. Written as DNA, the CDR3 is TGTGCCAGCAGCTCGGCGGGGGGAACGAACACTGAAGCTTTCTTT.

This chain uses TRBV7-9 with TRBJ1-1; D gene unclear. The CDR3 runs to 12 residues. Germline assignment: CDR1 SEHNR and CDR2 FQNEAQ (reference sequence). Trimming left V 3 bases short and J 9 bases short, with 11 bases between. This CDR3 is CASSFQWPQAFF. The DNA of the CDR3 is TGTGCCAGCAGCTTTCAATGGCCCCAAGCTTTCTTT.

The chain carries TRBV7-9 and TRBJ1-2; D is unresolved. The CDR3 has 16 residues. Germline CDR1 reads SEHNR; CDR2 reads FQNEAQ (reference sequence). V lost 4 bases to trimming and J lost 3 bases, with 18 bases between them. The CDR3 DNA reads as TGTGCCAGCAGCTCCGGAATAATAGAGAGGGACTATGGCTACACCTTC. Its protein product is CASSSGIIERDYGYTF.

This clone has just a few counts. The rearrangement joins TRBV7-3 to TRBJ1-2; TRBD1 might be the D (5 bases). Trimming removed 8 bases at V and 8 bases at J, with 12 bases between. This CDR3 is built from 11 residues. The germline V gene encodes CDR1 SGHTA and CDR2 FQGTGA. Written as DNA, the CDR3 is TGTGCCAGCGGGACTGGGAGGGGCTACACCTTC. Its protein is CASGTGRGYTF.

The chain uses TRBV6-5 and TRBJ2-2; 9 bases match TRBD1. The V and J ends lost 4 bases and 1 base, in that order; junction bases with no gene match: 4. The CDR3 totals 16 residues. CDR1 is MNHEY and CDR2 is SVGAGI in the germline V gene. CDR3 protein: CASSSQGAMNTGELFF. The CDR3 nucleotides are TGTGCCAGCAGTTCACAGGGGGCTATGAACACCGGGGAGCTGTTTTTT.

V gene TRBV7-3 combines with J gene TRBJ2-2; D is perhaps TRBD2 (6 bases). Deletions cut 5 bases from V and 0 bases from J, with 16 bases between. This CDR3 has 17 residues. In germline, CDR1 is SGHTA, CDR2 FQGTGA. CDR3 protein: CASSAPRGLPNTGELFF. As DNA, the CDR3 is TGTGCCAGCAGCGCCCCAAGGGGACTTCCGAACACCGGGGAGCTGTTTTTT.

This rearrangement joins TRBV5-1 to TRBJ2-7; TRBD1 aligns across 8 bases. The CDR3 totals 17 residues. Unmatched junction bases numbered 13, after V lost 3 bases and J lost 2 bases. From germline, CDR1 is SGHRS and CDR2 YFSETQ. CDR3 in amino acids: CASSWAPGTGSTYEQYF. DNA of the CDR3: TGCGCCAGCAGCTGGGCCCCAGGGACAGGTTCTACCTACGAGCAGTACTTC.

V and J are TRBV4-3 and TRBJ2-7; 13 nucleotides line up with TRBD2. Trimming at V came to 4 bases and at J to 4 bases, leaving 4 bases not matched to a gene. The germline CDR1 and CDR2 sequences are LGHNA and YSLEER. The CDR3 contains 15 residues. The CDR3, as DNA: TGCGCCAGCAGCCGGACTAGCGGGAGTGTGTACGAGCAGTACTTC. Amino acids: CASSRTSGSVYEQYF.

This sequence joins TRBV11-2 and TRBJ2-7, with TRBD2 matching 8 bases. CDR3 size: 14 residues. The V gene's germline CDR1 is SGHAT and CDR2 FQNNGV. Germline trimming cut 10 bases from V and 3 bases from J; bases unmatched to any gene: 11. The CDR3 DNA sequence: TGTGCCAACATCCCCTGGGGACTAGACTACGAGCAGTACTTC. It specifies CANIPWGLDYEQYF. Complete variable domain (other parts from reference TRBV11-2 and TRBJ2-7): EAGVAQSPRYKIIEKRQSVAFWCNPISGHATLYWYQQILGQGPKLLIQFQNNGVVDDSQLPKDRFSAERLKGVDSTLKIQPAKLEDSAVYLCANIPWGLDYEQYFGPGTRLTVT.

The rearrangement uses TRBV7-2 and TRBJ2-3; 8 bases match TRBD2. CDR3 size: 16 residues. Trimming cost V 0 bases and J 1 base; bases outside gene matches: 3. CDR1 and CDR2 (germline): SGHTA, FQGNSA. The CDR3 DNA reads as TGTGCCAGCAGCTTAGCGCGGGGGGCGGGCACAGATACGCAGTATTTT. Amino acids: CASSLARGAGTDTQYF.

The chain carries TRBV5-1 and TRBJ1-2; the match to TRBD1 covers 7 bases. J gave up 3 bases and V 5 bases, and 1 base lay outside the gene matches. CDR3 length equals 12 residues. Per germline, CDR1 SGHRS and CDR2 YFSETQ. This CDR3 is CASRQGYYGYTF. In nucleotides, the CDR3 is TGCGCCAGCAGACAGGGGTACTATGGCTACACCTTC.

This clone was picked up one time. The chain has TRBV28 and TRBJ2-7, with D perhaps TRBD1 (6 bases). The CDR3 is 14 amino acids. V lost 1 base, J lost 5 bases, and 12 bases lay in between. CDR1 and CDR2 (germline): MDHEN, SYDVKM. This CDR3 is CASSLFQGTHEQYF. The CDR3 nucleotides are TGTGCCAGCAGTTTATTTCAGGGGACCCACGAGCAGTACTTC.

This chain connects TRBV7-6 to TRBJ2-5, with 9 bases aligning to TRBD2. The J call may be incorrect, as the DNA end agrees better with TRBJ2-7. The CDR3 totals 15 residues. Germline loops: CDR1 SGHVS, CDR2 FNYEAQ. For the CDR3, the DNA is TGTGCCAGCAGCGCCGGGACTAGCTGGGGATACGAGCAGTACTTC. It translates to CASSAGTSWGYEQYF.

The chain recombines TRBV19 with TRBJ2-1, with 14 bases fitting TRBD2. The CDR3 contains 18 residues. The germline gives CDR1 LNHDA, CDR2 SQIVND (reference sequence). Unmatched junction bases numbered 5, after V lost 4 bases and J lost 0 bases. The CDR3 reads CASSRLAGGGTSYNEQFF. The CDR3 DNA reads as TGTGCCAGTAGTAGACTAGCGGGAGGGGGTACCTCCTACAATGAGCAGTTCTTC.

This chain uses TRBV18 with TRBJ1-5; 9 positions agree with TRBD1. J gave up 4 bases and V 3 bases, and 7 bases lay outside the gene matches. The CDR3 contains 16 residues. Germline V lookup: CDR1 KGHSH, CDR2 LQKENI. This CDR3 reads CASSPPGTGTNQPQHF. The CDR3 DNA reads TGTGCCAGCTCACCTCCCGGGACAGGGACGAATCAGCCCCAGCATTTT.

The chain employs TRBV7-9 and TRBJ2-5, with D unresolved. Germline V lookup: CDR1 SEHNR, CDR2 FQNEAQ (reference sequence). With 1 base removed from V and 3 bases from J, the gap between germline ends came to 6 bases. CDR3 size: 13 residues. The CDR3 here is CASSLVAEETQYF. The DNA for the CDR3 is TGTGCCAGCAGCTTAGTCGCAGAAGAGACCCAGTACTTC. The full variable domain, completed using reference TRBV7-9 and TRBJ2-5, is DTGVSQNPRHKITKRGQNVTFRCDPISEHNRLYWYRQTLGQGPEFLTYFQNEAQLEKSRLLSDRFSAERPKGSFSTLEIQRTEQGDSAMYLCASSLVAEETQYFGPGTRLLVL.

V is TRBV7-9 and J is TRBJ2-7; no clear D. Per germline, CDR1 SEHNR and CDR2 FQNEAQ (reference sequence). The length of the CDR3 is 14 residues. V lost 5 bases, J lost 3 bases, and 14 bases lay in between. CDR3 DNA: TGTGCCAGCAGCCCAACGGGTACCCACTACGAGCAGTACTTC. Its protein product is CASSPTGTHYEQYF.